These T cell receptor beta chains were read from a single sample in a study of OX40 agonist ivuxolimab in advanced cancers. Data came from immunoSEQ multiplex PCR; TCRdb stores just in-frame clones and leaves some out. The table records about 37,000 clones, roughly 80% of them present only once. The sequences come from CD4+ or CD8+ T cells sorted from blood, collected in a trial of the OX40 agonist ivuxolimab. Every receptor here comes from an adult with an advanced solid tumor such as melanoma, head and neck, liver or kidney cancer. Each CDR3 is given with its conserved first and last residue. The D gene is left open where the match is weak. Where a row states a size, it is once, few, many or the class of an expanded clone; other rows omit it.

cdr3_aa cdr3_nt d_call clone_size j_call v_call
CASSAGTSVSYEQYF TGTGCCAGCAGTGCCGGGACTAGCGTCTCCTACGAGCAGTACTTC TRBD2 . TRBJ2-7 TRBV6-6
CASREGGVYNEQFF TGTGCCAGCAGGGAAGGGGGGGTCTACAATGAGCAGTTCTTC . . TRBJ2-1 TRBV6-1
CASSVGREETQYF TGTGCCAGCAGCGTTGGCCGGGAAGAGACCCAGTACTTC . . TRBJ2-5 TRBV28
CASSFAGGNGYTF TGCGCCAGCAGCTTCGCAGGGGGCAATGGCTACACCTTC TRBD1 few TRBJ1-2 TRBV5-1
CASSPRVNEQFF TGTGCCAGCAGTCCCAGGGTGAATGAGCAGTTCTTC . . TRBJ2-1 TRBV28
CWERGITDTQYF TGTTGGGAGAGGGGGATCACAGATACGCAGTATTTT . once TRBJ2-3 TRBV9
CASSLSGKTNEQFF TGTGCCAGCAGCCTCTCGGGCAAAACCAATGAGCAGTTCTTC . . TRBJ2-1 TRBV9
CASNPGGGEQFF TGTGCCAGCAACCCCGGGGGAGGTGAGCAGTTCTTC . . TRBJ2-1 TRBV5-4
CASSQDSGRETQYF TGCGCCAGCAGCCAAGATTCAGGGAGAGAGACCCAGTACTTC . . TRBJ2-5 TRBV4-1
CASSTGLAGEQFF TGTGCCAGCAGCACGGGACTAGCGGGGGAGCAGTTCTTC TRBD2 . TRBJ2-1 TRBV7-8
CASSLRNGKLFF TGTGCCAGCAGCCTTCGAAATGGGAAACTGTTTTTT . . TRBJ1-4 TRBV5-4
CASTLAGAGEQYF TGTGCCAGCACCTTAGCGGGGGCGGGGGAGCAGTACTTC TRBD2 . TRBJ2-7 TRBV6-6
CASSEWRGNEKLFF TGTGCCAGCAGTGAATGGCGGGGTAATGAAAAACTGTTTTTT . . TRBJ1-4 TRBV25-1
CSVGGGTGRTEAFF TGCAGCGTGGGGGGAGGGACAGGGCGGACTGAAGCTTTCTTT TRBD1 . TRBJ1-1 TRBV29-1
CASSERGSEQYF TGTGCCAGCAGTGAAAGGGGAAGCGAGCAGTACTTC . . TRBJ2-7 TRBV6-1
CASGQGRHEKLFF TGTGCCAGCGGGCAGGGCCGACATGAAAAACTGTTTTTT . . TRBJ1-4 TRBV6-1
CASSLGNRAHNQPQHF TGTGCCAGCAGCCTAGGAAACAGGGCCCACAATCAGCCCCAGCATTTT . . TRBJ1-5 TRBV7-8
CASSDRAAGANVLTF TGTGCCAGCAGTGATAGGGCAGCTGGGGCCAACGTCCTGACTTTC . . TRBJ2-6 TRBV6-1
CASSPRQSLNQPQHF TGTGCCAGCAGCCCCAGGCAGTCCTTAAATCAGCCCCAGCATTTT . . TRBJ1-5 TRBV6-5
CASSLAGQANYGYTF TGTGCCAGCAGCTTAGCGGGACAGGCTAACTATGGCTACACCTTC TRBD1 . TRBJ1-2 TRBV7-8
CAWREGYNSPLHF TGTGCCTGGAGGGAAGGTTATAATTCACCCCTCCACTTT . . TRBJ1-6 TRBV30
CAWSHNTEAFF TGTGCCTGGAGCCACAACACTGAAGCTTTCTTT . . TRBJ1-1 TRBV30
CASSLALTGANYGYTF TGTGCCAGCAGCTTAGCTCTAACAGGGGCTAACTATGGCTACACCTTC TRBD1 . TRBJ1-2 TRBV7-8
CASSYSSGGTGVGYTF TGTGCCAGCAGTTACTCGTCGGGGGGTACCGGTGTTGGCTACACCTTC . . TRBJ1-2 TRBV6-5
CASTEEAVTGELFF TGTGCCAGCACCGAGGAGGCAGTCACCGGGGAGCTGTTTTTT . . TRBJ2-2 TRBV6-1
CASSGGIETQYF TGTGCCAGCAGTGGGGGGATAGAGACCCAGTACTTC . . TRBJ2-5 TRBV2
CASSDGPNSPLHF TGCGCCAGCAGTGACGGCCCGAATTCACCCCTCCACTTT . . TRBJ1-6 TRBV10-1
CASSYSSLGNQPQHF TGTGCCAGCAGTTACTCCTCCCTAGGAAATCAGCCCCAGCATTTT . . TRBJ1-5 TRBV6-5
CASSPETEAQYF TGTGCCAGCTCCCCTGAAACGGAGGCCCAGTACTTC . . TRBJ2-5 TRBV2
CASSLGAGNEQFF TGTGCCAGCAGCTTAGGCGCAGGTAATGAGCAGTTCTTC . . TRBJ2-1 TRBV7-3
CASSYQNTGELFF TGTGCCAGCAGTTACCAGAACACCGGGGAGCTGTTTTTT . . TRBJ2-2 TRBV6-6
CASSPGQGVDYGYTF TGTGCCAGCAGCCCTGGACAGGGAGTTGACTATGGCTACACCTTC TRBD1 once TRBJ1-2 TRBV7-9
CASSPSTSRDTQYF TGTGCCAGCAGTCCTTCGACCAGCCGAGATACGCAGTATTTT . few TRBJ2-3 TRBV7-3
CASSSWDRENYGYTF TGTGCCAGCAGCTCTTGGGACAGGGAGAACTATGGCTACACCTTC TRBD1 . TRBJ1-2 TRBV7-2
CASSLVSGGDTQYF TGTGCCAGCAGTTTAGTTAGCGGGGGAGATACGCAGTATTTT TRBD2 . TRBJ2-3 TRBV28
CASSEWGRLQRYNEQFF TGCGCCAGCAGTGAGTGGGGACGACTCCAGCGCTACAATGAGCAGTTCTTC . . TRBJ2-1 TRBV10-2
CASSLRGAFNEKLFF TGTGCCAGCAGCTTACGGGGGGCCTTCAATGAAAAACTGTTTTTT . few TRBJ1-4 TRBV11-2
CASSLGQGFYNEQFF TGTGCCAGCAGCTTAGGCCAGGGCTTCTACAATGAGCAGTTCTTC . . TRBJ2-1 TRBV11-3
CASSFLGTSGGVNQYF TGTGCCAGCAGCTTCCTTGGGACTAGCGGGGGGGTTAACCAGTACTTC TRBD2 . TRBJ2-5 TRBV11-2
CASSLIAGGESEQFF TGTGCCAGCAGCTTAATAGCGGGAGGCGAGAGTGAGCAGTTCTTC TRBD2 . TRBJ2-1 TRBV7-3
CASSMRRVSGNQPQHF TGTGCCAGTAGTATGAGGAGGGTGAGCGGCAATCAGCCCCAGCATTTT . . TRBJ1-5 TRBV19
CASSLRLAGAGKQETQYF TGTGCCAGCAGCCTAAGACTAGCGGGGGCGGGGAAGCAAGAGACCCAGTACTTC TRBD2 . TRBJ2-5 TRBV7-8
CACADEPPNTEAFF TGTGCCTGCGCCGACGAGCCCCCTAACACTGAAGCTTTCTTT . . TRBJ1-1 TRBV28
CASSPGQGNSPLHF TGTGCCAGCTCACCGGGACAGGGGAACTCACCCCTCCACTTT TRBD1 few TRBJ1-6 TRBV18
CASSSGGPGNTIYF TGTGCCAGCAGTTCTGGGGGACCCGGAAACACCATATATTTT . . TRBJ1-3 TRBV28
CASSPGGAGNTIYF TGTGCCAGCAGCCCAGGAGGGGCTGGAAACACCATATATTTT . . TRBJ1-3 TRBV5-4
CASSLARFAGVGYTF TGTGCCAGCAGTTTAGCCCGATTTGCAGGGGTGGGCTACACCTTC . . TRBJ1-2 TRBV28
CASSGRLYNEQFF TGTGCCAGCAGCGGGCGCTTATACAATGAGCAGTTCTTC . . TRBJ2-1 TRBV11-2
CASSSVRGSTQHF TGTGCCAGCAGCTCGGTTCGGGGTTCGACCCAGCATTTT . . TRBJ1-5 TRBV5-5
CSVDGLNTGELFF TGCAGCGTTGACGGTCTGAACACCGGGGAGCTGTTTTTT . . TRBJ2-2 TRBV29-1
CASVRGNQPQHF TGTGCCAGTGTTCGGGGCAATCAGCCCCAGCATTTT . few TRBJ1-5 TRBV19
CASSGGGWLGGENEQFF TGTGCCAGCAGCGGAGGAGGATGGTTGGGGGGGGAGAATGAGCAGTTCTTC TRBD2 . TRBJ2-1 TRBV7-8
CASSLERTSGELNQQFF TGCGCCAGCAGCTTGGAAAGGACTAGCGGAGAGCTAAATCAGCAGTTCTTC TRBD2 . TRBJ2-1 TRBV5-1